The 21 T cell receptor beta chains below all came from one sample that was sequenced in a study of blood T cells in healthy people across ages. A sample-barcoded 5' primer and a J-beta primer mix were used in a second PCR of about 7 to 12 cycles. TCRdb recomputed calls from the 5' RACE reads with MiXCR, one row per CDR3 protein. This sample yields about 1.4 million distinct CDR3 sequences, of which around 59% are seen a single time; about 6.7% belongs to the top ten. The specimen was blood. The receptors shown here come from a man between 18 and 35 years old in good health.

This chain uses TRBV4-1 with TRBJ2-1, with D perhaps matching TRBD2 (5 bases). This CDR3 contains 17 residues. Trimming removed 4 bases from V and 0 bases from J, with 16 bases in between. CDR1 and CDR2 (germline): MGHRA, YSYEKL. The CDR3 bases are TGCGCCAGCAGCCCCAGCTTCATTGGGAGCTCCTACAATGAGCAGTTCTTC. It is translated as CASSPSFIGSSYNEQFF.

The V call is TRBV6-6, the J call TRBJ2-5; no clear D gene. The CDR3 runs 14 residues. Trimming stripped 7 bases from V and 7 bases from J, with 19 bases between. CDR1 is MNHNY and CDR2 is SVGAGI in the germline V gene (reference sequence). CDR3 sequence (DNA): TGTGCCAGCACCCCGGACCTTCCAGAAGGGACCCAGTACTTC. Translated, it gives CASTPDLPEGTQYF.

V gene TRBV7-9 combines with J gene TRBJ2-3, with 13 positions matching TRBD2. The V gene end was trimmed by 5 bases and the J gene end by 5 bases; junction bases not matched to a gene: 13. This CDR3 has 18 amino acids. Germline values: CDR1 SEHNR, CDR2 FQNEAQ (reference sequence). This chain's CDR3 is CASSPNIGLAGALDTQYF. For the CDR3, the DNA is TGTGCCAGCAGCCCCAATATCGGACTAGCGGGGGCTCTAGATACGCAGTATTTT.

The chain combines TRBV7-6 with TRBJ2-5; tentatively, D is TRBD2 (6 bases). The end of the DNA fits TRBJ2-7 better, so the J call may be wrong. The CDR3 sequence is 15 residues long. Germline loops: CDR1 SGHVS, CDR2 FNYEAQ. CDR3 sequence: CASSASGTLSNEQYF. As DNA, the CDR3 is TGTGCCAGCAGCGCGTCCGGGACTCTAAGCAACGAGCAGTACTTC.

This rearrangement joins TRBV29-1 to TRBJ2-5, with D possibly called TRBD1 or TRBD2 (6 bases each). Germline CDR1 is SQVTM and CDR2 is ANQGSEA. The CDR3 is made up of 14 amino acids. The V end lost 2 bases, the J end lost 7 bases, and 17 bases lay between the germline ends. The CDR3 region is CSVEPVGGRMTQYF. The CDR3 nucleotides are TGCAGCGTTGAACCAGTTGGGGGGCGAATGACCCAGTACTTC. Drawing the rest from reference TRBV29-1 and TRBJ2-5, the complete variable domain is SAVISQKPSRDICQRGTSLTIQCQVDSQVTMMFWYRQQPGQSLTLIATANQGSEATYESGFVIDKFPISRPNLTFSTLTVSNMSPEDSSIYLCSVEPVGGRMTQYFGPGTRLLVL.

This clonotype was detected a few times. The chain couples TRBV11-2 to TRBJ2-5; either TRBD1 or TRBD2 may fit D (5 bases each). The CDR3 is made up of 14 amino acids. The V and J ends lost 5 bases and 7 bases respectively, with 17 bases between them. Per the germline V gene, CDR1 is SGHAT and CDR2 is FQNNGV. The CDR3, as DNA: TGTGCCAGCAGCCCTGGGACGCTCCTATGGACCCAGTACTTC. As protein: CASSPGTLLWTQYF.

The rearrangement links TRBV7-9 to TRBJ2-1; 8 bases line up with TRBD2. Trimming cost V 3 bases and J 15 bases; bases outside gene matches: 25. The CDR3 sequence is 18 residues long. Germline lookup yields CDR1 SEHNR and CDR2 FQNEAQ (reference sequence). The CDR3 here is CASSFPTHGAGEADARFF. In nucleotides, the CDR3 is TGTGCCAGCAGCTTCCCGACCCACGGAGCGGGGGAAGCCGACGCCCGGTTCTTC.

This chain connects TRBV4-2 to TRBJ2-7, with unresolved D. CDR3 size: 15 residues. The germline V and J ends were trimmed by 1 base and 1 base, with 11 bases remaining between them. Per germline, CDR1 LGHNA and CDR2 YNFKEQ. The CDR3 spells CASSQGISGSYEQYF. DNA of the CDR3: TGTGCCAGCAGCCAAGGGATTTCTGGATCCTACGAGCAGTACTTC.

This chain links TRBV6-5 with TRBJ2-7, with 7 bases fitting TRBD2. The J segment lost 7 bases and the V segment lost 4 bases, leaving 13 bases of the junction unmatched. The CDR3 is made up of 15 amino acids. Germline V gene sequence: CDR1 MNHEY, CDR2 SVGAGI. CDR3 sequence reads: CASSFEREFPNEQYF. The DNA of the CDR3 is TGTGCCAGCAGTTTCGAGCGGGAATTCCCGAATGAGCAGTACTTC.

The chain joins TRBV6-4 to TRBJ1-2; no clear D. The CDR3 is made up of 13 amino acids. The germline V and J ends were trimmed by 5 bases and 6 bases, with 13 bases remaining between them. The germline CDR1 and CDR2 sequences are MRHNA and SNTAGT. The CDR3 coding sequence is TGTGCCAGCAGTTCCAGGTTCGGGAATGGCTACACCTTC. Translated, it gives CASSSRFGNGYTF.

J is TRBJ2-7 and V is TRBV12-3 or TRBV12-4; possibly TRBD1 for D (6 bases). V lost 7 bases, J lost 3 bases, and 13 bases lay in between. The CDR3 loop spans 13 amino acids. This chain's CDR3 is CASNRDIDYEQYF. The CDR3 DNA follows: TGTGCCAGCAACCGGGACATAGACTACGAGCAGTACTTC.

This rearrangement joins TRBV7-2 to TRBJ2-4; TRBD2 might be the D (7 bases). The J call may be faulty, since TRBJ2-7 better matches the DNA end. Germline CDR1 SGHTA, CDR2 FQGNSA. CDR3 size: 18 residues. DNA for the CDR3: TGTGCCAGCAGCTTAGCGACCGCCGGGGGGCCAAACAGCTACGAGCAGTACTTC. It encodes CASSLATAGGPNSYEQYF.

CDR3: CASSPHQGYTF. The DNA of the CDR3 is TGTGCCAGCAGCCCCCATCAGGGCTACACCTTC. The J gene is TRBJ1-2, the V gene TRBV7-9; D is uncertain. Per the germline V gene, CDR1 is SEHNR and CDR2 is FQNEAQ (reference sequence). Deletions cut 5 bases from V and 8 bases from J, with 9 bases between. This CDR3 is built from 11 residues.

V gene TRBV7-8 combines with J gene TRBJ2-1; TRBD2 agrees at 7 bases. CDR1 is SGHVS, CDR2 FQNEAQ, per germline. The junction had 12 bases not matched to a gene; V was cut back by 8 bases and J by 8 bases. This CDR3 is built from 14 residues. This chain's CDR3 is CASLGLPGGDEQFF. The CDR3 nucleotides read TGTGCCAGCTTGGGACTACCGGGCGGCGATGAGCAGTTCTTC.

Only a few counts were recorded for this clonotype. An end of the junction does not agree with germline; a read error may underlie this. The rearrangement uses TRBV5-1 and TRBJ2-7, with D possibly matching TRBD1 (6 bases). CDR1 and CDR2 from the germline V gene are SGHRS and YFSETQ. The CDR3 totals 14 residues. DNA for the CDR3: TGCGCCAGCAGTTTGGACGGCAGGGGCTACGAGCAGTACTTC. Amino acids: CASSLDGRGYEQYF.

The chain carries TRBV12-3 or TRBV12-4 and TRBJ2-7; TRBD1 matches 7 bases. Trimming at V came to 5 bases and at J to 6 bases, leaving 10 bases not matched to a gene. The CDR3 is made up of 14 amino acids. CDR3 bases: TGTGCCAGCAGTCTCGGACAGGCCCCCATCGAGCAGTACTTC. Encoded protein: CASSLGQAPIEQYF.

The CDR3 DNA sequence: TGCAGTGCTTCTTCTCCGACCAATCTGCCGGGCACAGATACGCAGTATTTT. Translation: CSASSPTNLPGTDTQYF. The chain recombines TRBV20-1 with TRBJ2-3; D ambiguous. This CDR3 is 17 amino acids long. Trimming removed 5 bases from V and 1 base from J, with 22 bases in between. Germline V gene sequence: CDR1 DFQATT, CDR2 SNEGSKA (reference sequence).

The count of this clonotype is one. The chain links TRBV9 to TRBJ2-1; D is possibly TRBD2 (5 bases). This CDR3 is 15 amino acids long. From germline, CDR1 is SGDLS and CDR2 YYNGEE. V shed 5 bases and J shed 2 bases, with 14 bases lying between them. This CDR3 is CASSNAGGTYNEQFF. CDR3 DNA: TGTGCCAGCAGTAACGCGGGCGGCACCTACAATGAGCAGTTCTTC.

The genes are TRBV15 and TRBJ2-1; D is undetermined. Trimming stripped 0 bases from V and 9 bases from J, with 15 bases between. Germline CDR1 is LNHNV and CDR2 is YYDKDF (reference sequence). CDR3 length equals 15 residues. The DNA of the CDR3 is TGTGCCACCAGCAGAGATGATCGGGCCTGGCGTGAGCAGTTCTTC. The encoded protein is CATSRDDRAWREQFF.

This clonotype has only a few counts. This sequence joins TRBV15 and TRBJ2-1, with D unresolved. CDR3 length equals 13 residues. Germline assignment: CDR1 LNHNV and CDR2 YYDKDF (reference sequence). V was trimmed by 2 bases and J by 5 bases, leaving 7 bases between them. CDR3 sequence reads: CATSRISHNEQFF. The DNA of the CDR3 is TGTGCCACCAGCAGAATTAGCCACAATGAGCAGTTCTTC.

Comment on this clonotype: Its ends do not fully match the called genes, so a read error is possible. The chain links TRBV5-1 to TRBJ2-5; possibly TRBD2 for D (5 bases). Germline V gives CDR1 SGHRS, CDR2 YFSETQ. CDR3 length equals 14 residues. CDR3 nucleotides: TGTGCCTCTAGCTGGGTGGGGAGCCAAGAGACCCAGTACTTC. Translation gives CASSWVGSQETQYF.